Shown below are 28 T cell receptor beta chains from a single sample sequenced in a study of neurological immune-mediated disorders. TCRdb used MiXCR to reprocess the 5' RACE reads, holding one entry per CDR3 protein. The profile covers under 11,000 distinct CDR3 sequences, with 20% to 25% appearing a single time and roughly 13% taken by the ten largest. The sequenced sample consisted of CD8+ T cells from blood. Source of these receptors: a woman in her 40s with multiple sclerosis.

Within the sample, this clonotype is medium-sized. CDR3 sequence: CASSAQETQYF. The CDR3, as DNA: TGTGCCAGCAGTGCCCAAGAGACCCAGTACTTC. V usage is TRBV6-5 and J usage is TRBJ2-5; D gene unclear. The germline V and J ends were trimmed by 5 bases and 1 base, with 2 bases remaining between them. The CDR3 runs to 11 residues. The germline CDR1 and CDR2 sequences are MNHEY and SVGAGI.

The chain employs TRBV4-2 and TRBJ1-4; TRBD1 might be the D (5 bases). The length of the CDR3 is 14 residues. V was clipped by 7 bases and J by 6 bases, with 15 bases between them. Germline values: CDR1 LGHNA, CDR2 YNFKEQ. Here the CDR3 reads CASTDDWGDEKLFF. Here the CDR3 DNA reads TGTGCCAGCACCGACGATTGGGGGGATGAAAAACTGTTTTTT.

In its sample, this clonotype was seen many times. The chain uses TRBV4-1 and TRBJ2-1, with 14 bases identical to TRBD2. Germline V gene sequence: CDR1 MGHRA, CDR2 YSYEKL. This CDR3 has 16 residues. The ends lost 4 bases at V and 2 bases at J; junction bases unmatched: 1. The CDR3 sequence: CASSPGLAGAYNEQFF. CDR3 bases: TGCGCCAGCAGCCCGGGACTAGCGGGGGCCTACAATGAGCAGTTCTTC.

At least ten counts were recorded for this clonotype. The chain uses TRBV5-1 and TRBJ2-3; 11 nucleotides match TRBD2. Germline V CDR1 and CDR2: SGHRS, YFSETQ. The CDR3 extends over 17 amino acids. The junction had 7 bases not matched to a gene; V was cut back by 4 bases and J by 0 bases. In nucleotides, the CDR3 is TGCGCCAGCAGCCATCTCCTAGCGGGGGGTAGCACAGATACGCAGTATTTT. Translating gives CASSHLLAGGSTDTQYF.

The genes are TRBV7-2 and TRBJ2-7, with a tentative D call TRBD1 (6 bases). Trimming cost V 1 base and J 9 bases, with 13 bases left between them. This CDR3 spans 13 amino acids. Germline loops: CDR1 SGHTA, CDR2 FQGNSA. The CDR3 is CASSLDRVSAQYF. The CDR3, as DNA: TGTGCCAGCAGCTTAGACAGGGTTAGTGCGCAGTACTTC. The full variable domain, with the rest looked up from reference TRBV7-2 and TRBJ2-7, is GAGVSQSPSNKVTEKGKDVELRCDPISGHTALYWYRQSLGQGLEFLIYFQGNSAPDKSGLPSDRFSAERTGGSVSTLTIQRTQQEDSAVYLCASSLDRVSAQYFGPGTRLTVT.

By share of the sample, this clonotype is large. The chain carries TRBV4-1 and TRBJ2-7; 14 positions match TRBD2. V shed 0 bases, J shed 7 bases, and the junction held 8 bases outside the gene matches. The CDR3 is 17 amino acids. The germline V gene has CDR1 MGHRA and CDR2 YSYEKL. CDR3 sequence: CASSQEVQGLAGEEQYF. CDR3 DNA sequence: TGCGCCAGCAGCCAAGAGGTCCAGGGACTAGCGGGGGAGGAGCAGTACTTC.

The chain uses TRBV12-3 or TRBV12-4 and TRBJ2-1; 9 nucleotides match TRBD1. CDR3 length: 14 amino acids. The V segment lost 6 bases and the J segment 7 bases; nucleotides outside the gene matches: 7. CDR3 DNA sequence: TGTGCCAGCAGGCGGACAGGGGCCGGGAATGAGCAGTTCTTC. Amino acid sequence: CASRRTGAGNEQFF.

This clonotype came up many times. The chain joins TRBV15 to TRBJ1-5; no firm D call. Germline lookup yields CDR1 LNHNV and CDR2 YYDKDF (reference sequence). V lost 0 bases and J 7 bases, leaving 7 bases between the germline ends. CDR3 length equals 13 residues. CDR3 sequence: CATSRDLRQPQHF. CDR3 nucleotides: TGTGCCACCAGCAGAGATCTGCGGCAGCCCCAGCATTTT.

At least ten counts were recorded for this clonotype. This chain links TRBV6-5 with TRBJ1-1; D perhaps matches TRBD1 (6 bases). CDR3 size: 14 residues. Germline CDR1 reads MNHEY; CDR2 reads SVGAGI. V lost 0 bases and J 7 bases, leaving 12 bases between the germline ends. The CDR3 here is CASSYSNTGYEAFF. DNA of the CDR3: TGTGCCAGCAGTTACTCTAACACAGGGTATGAAGCTTTCTTT.

The rearrangement links TRBV10-3 to TRBJ1-2, with 8 nucleotides matching TRBD1. Trimming removed 4 bases from V and 4 bases from J; junction bases left unmatched: 8. Germline-derived CDR1 and CDR2 are ENHRY and SYGVKD. The CDR3 has 15 residues. CDR3 protein: CAISGAGGAGYGYTF. CDR3 nucleotides: TGTGCCATCAGTGGGGCAGGGGGCGCGGGCTATGGCTACACCTTC.

This clonotype has at least ten counts. The chain joins TRBV4-1 to TRBJ2-1; D is undetermined. V was shortened by 1 base and J by 10 bases, with 11 bases between the two germline ends. CDR3 size: 13 residues. CDR1 MGHRA and CDR2 YSYEKL come from the germline V gene. CDR3 sequence (DNA): TGCGCCAGCAGCCAAGTGGGTTGGGGAGAGCAGTTCTTC. It specifies CASSQVGWGEQFF.

This clonotype appeared many times. V gene TRBV12-3 or TRBV12-4 combines with J gene TRBJ2-7; 8 bases are shared with TRBD1. This CDR3 has 14 amino acids. Trimming took 8 bases from V and 3 from J; bases not matched to a gene: 9. CDR3 in amino acids: CASGRLTGDYEQYF. As DNA, the CDR3 is TGTGCCAGCGGGAGGCTGACAGGGGACTACGAGCAGTACTTC.

This clonotype was found many times. The CDR3 bases are TGTGCCACCAGCCAAGTTCCCCCGGGGGACGATACGCAGTATTTT. Its protein product is CATSQVPPGDDTQYF. This chain links TRBV15 with TRBJ2-3; D might be TRBD2 (6 bases). From germline, CDR1 is LNHNV and CDR2 YYDKDF (reference sequence). V lost 5 bases to trimming and J lost 6 bases, with 18 bases between them. The CDR3 totals 15 residues.

This clonotype was seen a handful of times. This chain connects TRBV20-1 to TRBJ1-2; 9 bases match TRBD1. Germline-derived CDR1 and CDR2 are DFQATT and SNEGSKA (reference sequence). V shed 4 bases, J shed 3 bases, and the junction held 6 bases outside the gene matches. The CDR3 is 14 residues long. CDR3 coding DNA: TGCAGTGCTAAACAGGGGGCGGGTGACTATGGCTACACCTTC. Translating it yields CSAKQGAGDYGYTF.

This clonotype showed up many times. The CDR3 is CASQLGTGGDEQFF. The CDR3 DNA is TGTGCCAGCCAGCTGGGGACAGGGGGCGATGAGCAGTTCTTC. V gene TRBV5-6 combines with J gene TRBJ2-1; 12 bases agree with TRBD1. CDR3 length equals 14 residues. Germline CDR1 reads SGHDT; CDR2 reads YYEEEE. V was pared by 7 bases and J by 8 bases, with 7 bases of the junction left unmatched.

This clonotype is classed as medium-sized (0.01 to 0.1%). The J gene is TRBJ2-1, the V gene TRBV9; D ambiguous. Germline-derived CDR1 and CDR2 are SGDLS and YYNGEE. The CDR3 contains 13 residues. Trimming pared 3 bases from V and 2 bases from J, leaving 6 bases between. The CDR3 DNA follows: TGTGCCAGCAGCGCCCCCCCCTACAATGAGCAGTTCTTC. It specifies CASSAPPYNEQFF.

Sample share makes this clonotype medium-sized (0.01 to 0.1%). The chain combines TRBV10-3 with TRBJ2-1; weak D call: TRBD2 (6 bases). The V gene's germline CDR1 is ENHRY and CDR2 SYGVKD. Trimming removed 3 bases from V and 3 bases from J, with 9 bases in between. This CDR3 region has 14 residues. The CDR3 sequence is CAISESGYYNEQFF. The CDR3 DNA reads TGTGCCATCAGTGAAAGCGGGTACTACAATGAGCAGTTCTTC.

This clonotype is judged medium-sized. The chain employs TRBV4-1 and TRBJ2-2; D is unclear. The CDR3 has 14 residues. Germline V gives CDR1 MGHRA, CDR2 YSYEKL. V was clipped by 4 bases and J by 6 bases, with 12 bases between them. The CDR3 region is CASSLQKEAGELFF. For the CDR3, the DNA is TGCGCCAGCAGCCTCCAAAAAGAGGCCGGGGAGCTGTTTTTT.

Sample share makes this clonotype medium-sized (0.01 to 0.1%). The rearrangement joins TRBV5-1 to TRBJ2-7; TRBD1 might be the D (6 bases). The V end lost 3 bases, the J end lost 5 bases, and 15 bases lay between the germline ends. The CDR3 contains 14 residues. Germline CDR1 reads SGHRS; CDR2 reads YFSETQ. CDR3 DNA: TGCGCCAGCAGCTGGGTTGGGGGCGGAAACGAGCAGTACTTC. It encodes CASSWVGGGNEQYF.

This chain links TRBV20-1 with TRBJ1-4; no clear D. CDR1 and CDR2 from the germline V gene are DFQATT and SNEGSKA (reference sequence). This CDR3 has 12 residues. Trimming removed 7 bases at V and 6 bases at J, with 12 bases between. DNA of the CDR3: TGCAGTGTCCGGCGGAGGGATGAAAAACTGTTTTTT. It codes for CSVRRRDEKLFF.

The table lists this clonotype with many counts. CDR3: CASSYSGKGYEQYF. DNA for the CDR3: TGTGCCAGCAGTTACTCAGGGAAGGGCTACGAGCAGTACTTC. The chain joins TRBV6-5 to TRBJ2-7; D call uncertain. Germline V gene sequence: CDR1 MNHEY, CDR2 SVGAGI. Trimming shortened V by 0 bases and J by 3 bases, and 9 bases separated the two germline ends. The CDR3 is made up of 14 amino acids.

By sample fraction, this clonotype is medium-sized. This chain connects TRBV5-1 to TRBJ1-1; D is unclear. V lost 0 bases to trimming and J lost 2 bases, with 5 bases between them. Per germline, CDR1 SGHRS and CDR2 YFSETQ. CDR3 length: 13 residues. Here the CDR3 DNA reads TGCGCCAGCAGCTTGGGAGGTAACACTGAAGCTTTCTTT. This translates into CASSLGGNTEAFF.

This clonotype was seen repeatedly, ten times or more. J is TRBJ2-3 and V is TRBV3-1, with TRBD2 matching 12 bases. CDR3 length equals 16 residues. Germline V gene lookup returns CDR1 LGHDT and CDR2 YNNKEL (reference sequence). V was pared by 3 bases and J by 2 bases, with 3 bases of the junction left unmatched. The CDR3 bases are TGTGCCAGCAGCCAGGGACTAGCGGGCCCCACAGATACGCAGTATTTT. As protein: CASSQGLAGPTDTQYF.

In this sample, this clonotype is medium-sized. The CDR3 spells CASSSLAAGYTF. The CDR3 DNA is TGTGCCAGCAGCTCCCTAGCTGCTGGCTACACCTTC. The rearrangement links TRBV7-2 to TRBJ1-2; no definite D call. Deletions cut 4 bases from V and 7 bases from J, with 10 bases between. Germline CDR1 and CDR2: SGHTA and FQGNSA. The CDR3 totals 12 residues.

This clonotype rates as medium-sized. The chain joins TRBV9 to TRBJ2-1; D is perhaps TRBD2 (6 bases). Trimming removed 4 bases at V and 10 bases at J, with 15 bases between. The CDR3 has 13 amino acids. Germline CDR1 and CDR2: SGDLS and YYNGEE. The CDR3 nucleotides read TGTGCCAGCAGCCCTCCTTGGGGGGAAGAGCAGTTCTTC. As protein: CASSPPWGEEQFF.

The chain recombines TRBV20-1 with TRBJ1-1; the D is unclear. Germline V gene data show CDR1 as DFQATT and CDR2 as SNEGSKA (reference sequence). This CDR3 has 13 residues. Trimming removed 3 bases at V and 1 base at J, with 9 bases between. The CDR3 region is CSARGQPNTEAFF. The CDR3 nucleotides read TGCAGTGCTAGGGGTCAGCCGAACACTGAAGCTTTCTTT.

V gene TRBV4-3 combines with J gene TRBJ1-2; no clear D gene. V was pared by 0 bases and J by 3 bases, with 8 bases between. The CDR3 runs 14 residues. The germline V gene has CDR1 LGHNA and CDR2 YSLEER. The CDR3 DNA reads TGCGCCAGCAGCCAAGATAACCGATACTATGGCTACACCTTC. The encoded protein is CASSQDNRYYGYTF.

The sample holds many counts of this clonotype. This chain connects TRBV9 to TRBJ1-1, with D hard to call. The germline V gene has CDR1 SGDLS and CDR2 YYNGEE. The CDR3 sequence is 14 residues long. Trimming shortened V by 0 bases and J by 1 base, and 7 bases separated the two germline ends. The CDR3 nucleotides are TGTGCCAGCAGCGTAGAGGGCGGGAACACTGAAGCTTTCTTT. Translation: CASSVEGGNTEAFF.